This record concerns one TCR beta chain sequence. Germline V lookup: CDR1 SGHAT, CDR2 FQNNGV. The V segment lost 5 bases and the J segment 4 bases; nucleotides outside the gene matches: 7. The CDR3 has 14 amino acids. The data stem from a study of blood T cell repertoires in COVID-19. Original handling: The assay estimated nucleated cells by amplifying reference gene primers. Clones were read by immunoSEQ multiplex PCR, and TCRdb kept only the in-frame ones, dropping some. The V and J calls and clone size come from that table; D and trimming were worked out from the DNA. The sample shows about 250,000 clones, approximately 85% of them seen only once. Assignment of participants to cohorts was predicated upon participant-reported clinical history.

The sequence was obtained from a woman younger than 45 who had recovered from COVID-19. Specimen: PBMCs or T cells enriched from blood (not recorded which). V gene TRBV11-2 combines with J gene TRBJ1-2, with TRBD1 identical over 7 bases. The CDR3 nucleotides read TGTGCCAGCAGCCCATGGACAGGCCCCTATGGCTACACCTTC. Its translation is CASSPWTGPYGYTF.